The rows below give T cell receptor beta chains drawn from one sample of a study of T cell responses to AZD1222 COVID-19 vaccine. TCRdb's table, derived via immunoSEQ multiplex PCR, lists solely in-frame clones and lacks some. The table has around 150,000 clones, approximately 92% seen once. The source material was peripheral blood, sampled 28 days after the second AZD1222 dose. The receptor source for this set is an adult who received the AZD1222 COVID-19 vaccine. Both conserved end residues are part of each CDR3. D genes are given only for firm matches. Clone size is given for some rows only: seen once, a few or many times, or a class if the clone is expanded.

V	D	J	size	length	DNA	CDR3
TRBV19	NA	TRBJ1-4	once	16	TGTGCCAGTAGTATAGGCGAGGGCGCGACCAATGAAAAACTGTTTTTT	CASSIGEGATNEKLFF
TRBV2	NA	TRBJ2-1	once	13	TGTGCCAGCAGTGTTGAGGGCTACAATGAGCAGTTCTTC	CASSVEGYNEQFF
TRBV3-1/TRBV3-2	NA	TRBJ1-1	NA	11	TGTGCCAGCAGCCAGGGGGGGCCAGCTTTCTTT	CASSQGGPAFF
TRBV6-5	TRBD2	TRBJ2-2	NA	13	TGTGCCAGCAGCTTAGCGGGAGCCGGGGAGCTGTTTTTT	CASSLAGAGELFF
TRBV5-6	NA	TRBJ1-2	NA	14	TGTGCCAGCAGCTTGGACTCGGGCAGGGGTGGCTACACCTTC	CASSLDSGRGGYTF
TRBV30	TRBD1	TRBJ2-4	once	14	TGTGCCTGGAGTGGGGGACAGGGGAAAAACATTCAGTACTTC	CAWSGGQGKNIQYF
TRBV12-3/TRBV12-4	NA	TRBJ1-1	NA	10	TGTGCCAGCAGTGGGGGAGAAGCTTTCTTT	CASSGGEAFF
TRBV5-6	TRBD1	TRBJ2-7	NA	12	TGTGCCAGCAGCGCCCACGACAGGGCGCAGTACTTC	CASSAHDRAQYF
TRBV4-2	NA	TRBJ2-4	NA	15	TGTGCCAGCAGCCAAGAAGGAAGCGCCAAAAACATTCAGTACTTC	CASSQEGSAKNIQYF
TRBV5-1	NA	TRBJ1-3	NA	16	TGCGCCAGCAGCCCGCTCCCGGGTTCGTCTGGAAACACCATATATTTT	CASSPLPGSSGNTIYF
TRBV19	NA	TRBJ1-1	NA	13	TGTGCCAGTAGTATAGGCAGGGGAGGTGAAGCTTTCTTT	CASSIGRGGEAFF
TRBV12-5	TRBD1	TRBJ2-7	NA	15	TGTGCTAGTGGTTTGGACGCGGACAGGGGAAACGAGCAGTACTTC	CASGLDADRGNEQYF
TRBV29-1	TRBD1	TRBJ2-3	NA	15	TGCAGCGTTCAGACAGGGTCGGTAGGCACAGATACGCAGTATTTT	CSVQTGSVGTDTQYF
TRBV4-2	TRBD2	TRBJ2-3	NA	19	TGTGCCAGCAGCCAGGGTCGCGGGGGGTTAAAAGCTAGCACAGATACGCAGTATTTT	CASSQGRGGLKASTDTQYF
TRBV12-3/TRBV12-4	NA	TRBJ1-5	once	11	TGTGCCAGCAGCACTGGCCAGCCCCAGCATTTT	CASSTGQPQHF
TRBV10-1	TRBD1	TRBJ1-5	NA	13	TGCGCCAGCAGTGCGACAGGGTCTCAGCCCCAGCATTTT	CASSATGSQPQHF
TRBV5-4	TRBD1	TRBJ1-2	NA	14	TGTGCCAGCAGCCGGCCTGACAGGGGCTATGGCTACACCTTC	CASSRPDRGYGYTF
TRBV10-1	TRBD2	TRBJ2-3	NA	18	TGCGCCAGCATGACTACTCCGGGACTAGCGGGAGGGACAGATACGCAGTATTTT	CASMTTPGLAGGTDTQYF
TRBV28	NA	TRBJ2-5	NA	16	TGTGCCAGCAGTCTACAGGGTGAGGGTGGTGAAGAGACCCAGTACTTC	CASSLQGEGGEETQYF
TRBV5-8	NA	TRBJ1-6	NA	17	TGTGCCAGCAGCTTGGGTCAACCAGGGGCGACCCTTCCACCCCTCCACTTT	CASSLGQPGATLPPLHF
TRBV30	TRBD2	TRBJ2-1	NA	14	TGTGCCTGGAATAGCGGGAGAGGTTGGAATGAGCAGTTCTTC	CAWNSGRGWNEQFF
TRBV10-3	NA	TRBJ1-2	NA	15	TGTGCCATCAGTGGCAGGCGATCCCTGTACTATGGCTACACCTTC	CAISGRRSLYYGYTF
TRBV7-9	NA	TRBJ2-1	once	16	TGTGCCAGCAGCTCCCCCCTTGTACCTCCCTACAATGAGCAGTTCTTC	CASSSPLVPPYNEQFF
TRBV27	NA	TRBJ1-1	NA	14	TGTGCCAGCAGTTTTTACAAGGGGAAGTTTGAAGCTTTCTTT	CASSFYKGKFEAFF
TRBV3-1/TRBV3-2	TRBD2	TRBJ2-2	NA	17	TGTGCCAGCAGCCAAGCTTGGCTAGCGGGAGTGGTCGGGGAGCTGTTTTTT	CASSQAWLAGVVGELFF
TRBV7-9	NA	TRBJ1-6	few	12	TGTGCCAGCAGCTTAGTTGGGGCGCTCCTCCACTTT	CASSLVGALLHF
TRBV5-1	NA	TRBJ1-2	NA	13	TGCGCCAGTGCGGAAGGGAGACTGTATGGCTACACCTTC	CASAEGRLYGYTF
TRBV20-1	TRBD2	TRBJ2-1	NA	14	TGCAGTGCTAGTGGGGGGACTAGCCTCTATGAGCAGTTCTTC	CSASGGTSLYEQFF
TRBV15	NA	TRBJ1-3	NA	13	TGTGCCACCAGCAGTGACAGGGGAAACACCATATATTTT	CATSSDRGNTIYF
TRBV30	TRBD1	TRBJ1-4	NA	15	TGTGCCTGGAGACAGGGGCGGACAACTAATGAAAAACTGTTTTTT	CAWRQGRTTNEKLFF
TRBV9	TRBD2	TRBJ2-5	NA	14	TGTGCCAGCAGCCCACGGGCCGGGGGGGAGACCCAGTACTTC	CASSPRAGGETQYF
TRBV7-9	TRBD1	TRBJ1-1	NA	17	TGTGCCAGCAGCCAAAAAACGGGACAGATAATGAACACTGAAGCTTTCTTT	CASSQKTGQIMNTEAFF
TRBV19	TRBD1	TRBJ2-7	few	15	TGTGCCAGTAGTATGGTTCCGGGACAGGATTTTGAGCAGTACTTC	CASSMVPGQDFEQYF
TRBV5-1	NA	TRBJ2-5	once	14	TGCGCCAGCAGCTCCAACACCGCACAAGAGACCCAGTACTTC	CASSSNTAQETQYF
TRBV7-9	NA	TRBJ1-1	NA	13	TGTGCCAGCAGCGTAGAGGGGAATACTGAAGCTTTCTTT	CASSVEGNTEAFF
TRBV28	NA	TRBJ2-7	NA	16	TGTGCCAGCAGTTTAGGGGCGGCGGGTGTCAAGTACGAGCAGTACTTC	CASSLGAAGVKYEQYF
TRBV10-2	NA	TRBJ1-3	NA	14	TGCGCCAGCAGTTATCAGGATCCTGGAAACACCATATATTTT	CASSYQDPGNTIYF
TRBV7-8	TRBD1	TRBJ1-1	NA	16	TGTGCCAGCAGCTTCGAGCCCGGGACAGGGAACACTGAAGCTTTCTTT	CASSFEPGTGNTEAFF
TRBV18	NA	TRBJ2-7	NA	13	TGTGCCAGCTCACAAGGGGCGGTGGGCGAGCAGTACTTC	CASSQGAVGEQYF
TRBV11-1	TRBD2	TRBJ2-7	NA	17	TGTGCCAGCAGCTTAGCTCGAAGACTAGCGGGAGAGAACGAGCAGTACTTC	CASSLARRLAGENEQYF
TRBV7-9	TRBD2	TRBJ2-1	NA	15	TGTGCCAGCAGCTTAGAGCGGGAGTGGTACAATGAGCAGTTCTTC	CASSLEREWYNEQFF
TRBV7-9	TRBD1	TRBJ1-2	NA	14	TGTGCCAGCAGCTCCGGACAGGGAAACTATGGCTACACCTTC	CASSSGQGNYGYTF
TRBV5-1	TRBD2	TRBJ2-1	NA	16	TGCGCCAGCAGCTTGGGAGCTAGCGGAAACCGCAATGAGCAGTTCTTC	CASSLGASGNRNEQFF
TRBV3-1/TRBV3-2	NA	TRBJ1-4	once	14	TGTGCCAGCAGCCAACGGCAGGGGAATGAAAAACTGTTTTTT	CASSQRQGNEKLFF
TRBV19	NA	TRBJ1-1	NA	14	TGTGCCAGTAGGATTTTGGCGGTGAACACTGAAGCTTTCTTT	CASRILAVNTEAFF
TRBV5-1	NA	TRBJ1-1	NA	14	TGCGCCAGCAGCTTTCAAGTGGAGAACACTGAAGCTTTCTTT	CASSFQVENTEAFF
TRBV5-6	TRBD2	TRBJ2-5	once	14	TGTGCCAGCAGCTTGGCCGGGGGGACGGAGACCCAGTACTTC	CASSLAGGTETQYF
TRBV19	TRBD1	TRBJ1-2	once	16	TGTGCCAGTAGCCTACTTCAGGGGGTTGGGAACTATGGCTACACCTTC	CASSLLQGVGNYGYTF
TRBV12-3/TRBV12-4	NA	TRBJ1-3	NA	12	TGTGCCAGCAGCAGACTTGAAAACACCATATATTTT	CASSRLENTIYF
TRBV6-4	NA	TRBJ1-5	few	13	TGTGCCAGCAGTGAGGGAGGGCTTCAGCCCCAGCATTTT	CASSEGGLQPQHF
TRBV30	NA	TRBJ1-2	NA	13	TGTGCCTGGAGTGTTTTAGGGAACTATGGCTACACCTTC	CAWSVLGNYGYTF
TRBV2	NA	TRBJ1-5	NA	15	TGTGCCAGCAGTGCAGTGGGGGTCGGCAATCAGCCCCAGCATTTT	CASSAVGVGNQPQHF
TRBV2	NA	TRBJ1-1	NA	17	TGTGCCAGCAGTGAAGCGGGACGGAACCCTGAACACTGGGAAGCTTTCTTT	CASSEAGRNPEHWEAFF
TRBV4-2	TRBD2	TRBJ2-1	NA	14	TGTGCCAGCAGCCAACCCGGGACTATCGATGAGCAGTTCTTC	CASSQPGTIDEQFF
TRBV4-1	TRBD2	TRBJ2-7	NA	16	TGCGCCAGCAGCCAAGGGGAGGGAACTTCCTCCTACGAGCAGTACTTC	CASSQGEGTSSYEQYF
TRBV12-3/TRBV12-4	NA	TRBJ1-6	NA	12	TGTGCCAGCAGTTTTCCTGGTTCACCCCTCCACTTT	CASSFPGSPLHF
TRBV6-5	NA	TRBJ2-7	NA	16	TGTGCCAGCAGTTACTCGACAGGTACCCCTCCTAGGGGGCAGTACTTC	CASSYSTGTPPRGQYF
TRBV18	NA	TRBJ2-7	NA	16	TGTGCCAGCTCACCTCTTTCCGGACAGCTATCCTACGAGCAGTACTTC	CASSPLSGQLSYEQYF
TRBV5-1	NA	TRBJ2-7	NA	14	TGCGCCAGCAGCTTGGAGCCTTCCTACTACGAGCAGTACTTC	CASSLEPSYYEQYF